This T cell receptor beta chain was documented in a study of CD8+CD57+ T cells in acquired aplastic anemia. CDR3 and TCR beta VDJ profiling relied on a genomic DNA template. TCRdb processed the reads anew with MiXCR; each CDR3 protein has one entry. The table shows about 170,000 distinct CDR3 sequences, with approximately 40% occurring only once. This CDR3 comprises 13 residues. V gave up 2 bases and J gave up 5 bases, with 9 bases separating them. Germline V gene lookup returns CDR1 SEHNR and CDR2 FQNEAQ (reference sequence). This sequence joins TRBV7-9 and TRBJ1-1, with D uncertain. Sequencing was done on a sample of sorted CD4+, CD8+, or CD8+CD57+ T cells (not recorded which) from PBMCs. This receptor was obtained from a human donor in good health. The CDR3 coding sequence is TGTGCCAGCAGCTTATTTCTGCGGACTGAAGCTTTCTTT. This gives the protein CASSLFLRTEAFF.